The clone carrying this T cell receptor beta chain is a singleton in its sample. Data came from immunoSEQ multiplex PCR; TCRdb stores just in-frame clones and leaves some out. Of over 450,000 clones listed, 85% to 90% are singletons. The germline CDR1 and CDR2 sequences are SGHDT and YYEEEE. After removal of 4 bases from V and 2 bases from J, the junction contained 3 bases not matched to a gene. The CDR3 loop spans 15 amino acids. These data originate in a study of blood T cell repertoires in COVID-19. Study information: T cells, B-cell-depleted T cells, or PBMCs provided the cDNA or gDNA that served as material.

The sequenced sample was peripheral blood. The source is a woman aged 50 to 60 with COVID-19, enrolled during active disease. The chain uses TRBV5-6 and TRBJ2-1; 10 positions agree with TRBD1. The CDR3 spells CASSRGQGPYNEQFF. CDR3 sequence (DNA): TGTGCCAGCAGCCGGGGACAGGGGCCCTACAATGAGCAGTTCTTC.